These 12 T cell receptor beta chains were all obtained from the same sample, sequenced in a study of OX40 agonist ivuxolimab in advanced cancers. The assay was immunoSEQ multiplex PCR, and TCRdb's table has in-frame clones only and misses some. The sample shows about 40,000 clones, roughly 85% of them seen only once. Sample: CD4+ or CD8+ T cells sorted from blood, taken in a trial of the OX40 agonist ivuxolimab. The receptors originated from an adult with an advanced solid tumor such as melanoma, head and neck, liver or kidney cancer.

The chain combines TRBV11-3 with TRBJ1-1, with no clear D. The CDR3 loop spans 13 amino acids. The germline CDR1 and CDR2 sequences are SGHNT and YENEEA. Deletions cut 4 bases from V and 0 bases from J, with 6 bases between. The chain's CDR3 is CASSSGMNTEAFF. CDR3 in DNA: TGTGCCAGCAGCTCAGGAATGAACACTGAAGCTTTCTTT. The full variable domain, in which reference TRBV11-3 and TRBJ1-1 provide the parts outside the CDR3, is EAGVVQSPRYKIIEKKQPVAFWCNPISGHNTLYWYLQNLGQGPELLIRYENEEAVDDSQLPKDRFSAERLKGVDSTLKIQPAELGDSAVYLCASSSGMNTEAFFGQGTRLTVV.

The genes are TRBV5-6 and TRBJ2-2, with TRBD1 identical over 9 bases. J was trimmed by 7 bases and V by 0 bases; bases with no gene match: 4. Germline V lookup: CDR1 SGHDT, CDR2 YYEEEE. CDR3 length: 15 amino acids. In DNA form, the CDR3 reads TGTGCCAGCAGCTTGGACAGGGGGCGCGTCGGGGAGCTGTTTTTT. It translates to CASSLDRGRVGELFF.

This chain connects TRBV11-3 to TRBJ2-7, with 10 bases lining up with TRBD1. J was trimmed by 6 bases and V by 7 bases; bases with no gene match: 3. Per the germline V gene, CDR1 is SGHNT and CDR2 is YENEEA. The CDR3 loop spans 12 amino acids. The CDR3 DNA follows: TGTGCCAGCACTGGGACAGGGGCCGAGCAGTACTTC. Its translation: CASTGTGAEQYF.

V and J are TRBV15 and TRBJ1-2; D is uncertain. Germline V gene sequence: CDR1 LNHNV, CDR2 YYDKDF (reference sequence). The CDR3 covers 14 residues. V was trimmed by 4 bases and J by 5 bases, leaving 14 bases between them. The DNA for the CDR3 is TGTGCCACCAGCAATAAAGGGCCCGGTTATGGCTACACCTTC. This translates into CATSNKGPGYGYTF. Together with reference TRBV15 and TRBJ1-2, the CDR3 gives the full variable domain: DAMVIQNPRYQVTQFGKPVTLSCSQTLNHNVMYWYQQKSSQAPKLLFHYYDKDFNNEADTPDNFQSRRPNTSFCFLDIRSPGLGDTAMYLCATSNKGPGYGYTFGSGTRLTVV.

This clone was counted a few times. J is TRBJ2-1 and V is TRBV27; tentative D call: TRBD1 (6 bases). V was shortened by 5 bases and J by 6 bases, with 17 bases between the two germline ends. The CDR3 length is 15 residues. Germline lookup yields CDR1 MNHEY and CDR2 SMNVEV (reference sequence). The CDR3: CASSPFQGSLNEQFF. The CDR3 DNA is TGTGCCAGCAGTCCCTTTCAGGGGAGTCTCAATGAGCAGTTCTTC.

The chain links TRBV7-9 to TRBJ1-4; possible D gene TRBD1, 5 bases. Trimming removed 3 bases at V and 3 bases at J, with 8 bases between. CDR1 and CDR2 from the germline V gene are SEHNR and FQNEAQ (reference sequence). This CDR3 comprises 14 residues. CDR3 protein: CASSLSGPNEKLFF. The CDR3 bases are TGTGCCAGCAGCTTGTCAGGGCCTAATGAAAAACTGTTTTTT.

The chain links TRBV4-3 to TRBJ2-4; no reliable D call. There are 13 residues in the CDR3. V was clipped by 4 bases and J by 5 bases, with 9 bases between them. Germline CDR1 is LGHNA and CDR2 is YSLEER. CDR3 residues: CASSRDGENIQYF. The CDR3 DNA sequence: TGCGCCAGCAGCCGTGACGGTGAAAACATTCAGTACTTC.

The chain is built from TRBV4-1 and TRBJ2-7; D may be TRBD2 (6 bases). The CDR3 sequence is 15 residues long. Germline V gene sequence: CDR1 MGHRA, CDR2 YSYEKL. Trimming shortened V by 4 bases and J by 0 bases, and 13 bases separated the two germline ends. The chain's CDR3 is CASSPGLLSSYEQYF. CDR3 coding DNA: TGCGCCAGCAGCCCGGGACTCCTGAGCTCCTACGAGCAGTACTTC.

V usage is TRBV6-4 and J usage is TRBJ2-2; no clear D gene. Germline CDR1 and CDR2: MRHNA and SNTAGT. This CDR3 has 14 residues. The V and J ends lost 0 bases and 6 bases respectively, with 8 bases between them. The CDR3 sequence is CASSDSPLAGELFF. The DNA of the CDR3 is TGTGCCAGCAGTGACTCCCCCCTGGCCGGGGAGCTGTTTTTT.

The rearrangement links TRBV7-8 to TRBJ2-1; 8 nucleotides align to TRBD1. The CDR3 covers 15 residues. CDR1 is SGHVS and CDR2 is FQNEAQ in the germline V gene. V lost 2 bases to trimming and J lost 10 bases; unmatched junction nucleotides: 10. This chain's CDR3 is CASSLSWTGLEEQFF. CDR3 bases: TGTGCCAGCAGCTTATCTTGGACAGGGCTGGAGGAGCAGTTCTTC.

V is TRBV19 and J is TRBJ2-7; 7 bases map to TRBD1. V lost 4 bases, J lost 2 bases, and 5 bases stayed unmatched. The CDR3 contains 14 residues. The germline gives CDR1 LNHDA, CDR2 SQIVND (reference sequence). The CDR3 DNA follows: TGTGCCAGTAGTACCGGGACAGAGGCCTACGAGCAGTACTTC. Amino acid sequence: CASSTGTEAYEQYF. The full variable domain, its missing parts supplied by reference TRBV19 and TRBJ2-7, is DGGITQSPKYLFRKEGQNVTLSCEQNLNHDAMYWYRQDPGQGLRLIYYSQIVNDFQKGDIAEGYSVSREKKESFPLTVTSAQKNPTAFYLCASSTGTEAYEQYFGPGTRLTVT.

This clone was detected a few times. The rearrangement links TRBV7-9 to TRBJ1-4, with TRBD1 as a possible D gene (5 bases). The germline gives CDR1 SEHNR, CDR2 FQNEAQ (reference sequence). Deletions cut 5 bases from V and 8 bases from J, with 15 bases between. The CDR3 spans 14 residues. CDR3 DNA sequence: TGTGCCAGCAGCCCAGCGCAGGGCAGCGAAAAACTGTTTTTT. It specifies CASSPAQGSEKLFF.